This T cell receptor (beta chain) was obtained from a study of T-cell reconstitution after alpha-beta-depleted transplantation in children. General study points: From surviving recipient T cells and thymic progenitors came the high day-60 TCRbeta diversity observed in some patients. T-cell counts and diversity were attributed mostly to newly produced T cells one year after transplant. At around two months after transplant, the alpha-beta T cells were reportedly derived from several hundred expanded clones that came from non-depleted graft cells.

This sample's TCRbeta library carried unique molecular identifier barcodes. One entry per CDR3 protein, called by TCRdb with MiXCR from the PCR reads. The sample has 280,000 or so distinct CDR3 sequences, 9.5% to 13% seen once; the top ten hold roughly a quarter. This clonotype appeared many times. The antigen is unknown. Germline values: CDR1 MNHEY, CDR2 SVGAGI. The V end lost 2 bases, the J end lost 5 bases, and 11 bases lay between the germline ends. CDR3 length equals 14 residues. This receptor was obtained from a male patient aged 2 to 10 who had a stem cell transplant for chronic granulomatous disease, so the T cells may come from the graft donor. The input for sequencing was peripheral blood, taken 180 days after TCRalphabeta/CD19-depleted stem cell transplant. The chain carries TRBV6-5 and TRBJ2-3; tentative D call: TRBD1 (7 bases). The CDR3 spells CASSYAQGGDTQYF. In DNA form, the CDR3 reads TGTGCCAGCAGTTACGCGCAGGGGGGAGATACGCAGTATTTT.